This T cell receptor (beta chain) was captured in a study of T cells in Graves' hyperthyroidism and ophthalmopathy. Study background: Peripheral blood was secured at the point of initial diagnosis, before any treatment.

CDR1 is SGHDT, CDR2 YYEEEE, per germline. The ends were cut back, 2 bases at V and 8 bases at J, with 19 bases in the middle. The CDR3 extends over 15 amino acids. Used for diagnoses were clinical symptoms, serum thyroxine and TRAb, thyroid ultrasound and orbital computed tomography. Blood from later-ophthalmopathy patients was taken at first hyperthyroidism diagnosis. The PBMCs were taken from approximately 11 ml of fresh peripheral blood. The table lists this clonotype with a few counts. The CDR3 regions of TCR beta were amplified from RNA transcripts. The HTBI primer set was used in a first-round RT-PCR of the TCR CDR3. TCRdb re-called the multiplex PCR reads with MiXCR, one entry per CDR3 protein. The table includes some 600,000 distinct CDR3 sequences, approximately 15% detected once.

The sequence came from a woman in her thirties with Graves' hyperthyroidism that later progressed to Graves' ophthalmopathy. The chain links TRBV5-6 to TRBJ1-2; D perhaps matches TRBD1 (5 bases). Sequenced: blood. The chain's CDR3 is CASSFGEGSNYGYTF. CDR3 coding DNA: TGTGCCAGCAGCTTTGGGGAGGGGAGTAATTACGGCTACACCTTC.